This TCR beta chain was observed in a study of blood T cells in healthy people across ages. Study results and caveats: Roughly linear declines in TCR beta diversity per million T cells occurred with age. The long-lived group displayed more naive CD4+ cells, plus higher diversity, than the aged donors did.

Trimming took off 5 bases at V and 1 base at J, with 14 bases between the two ends. The CDR3 is 15 residues long. Germline CDR1 SGHRS, CDR2 YFSETQ. Primed by a sample-barcoded 5' primer and a J-beta primer mix, a second PCR proceeded for 7 to 11 cycles. TCRdb independently ran MiXCR on the 5' RACE reads; one entry per CDR3 protein. The sample lists some 1 million distinct CDR3 sequences, 35% to 50% occurring once. This clonotype was detected only once. Its target is unknown. The receptor comes from a woman aged 55-69 years in good health. The chain employs TRBV5-1 and TRBJ2-3; D is unclear. The sample was blood. CDR3 protein: CASSSGPVGTDTQYF. Here the CDR3 DNA reads TGCGCCAGCAGTTCGGGCCCCGTGGGCACAGATACGCAGTATTTT.